This TCR beta chain appears in the sequencing data of a study of blood T cells in healthy people across ages. Each sample provided at least 5.5 micrograms of extracted total RNA. The second PCR ran about 6 to 11 cycles with a sample-barcoded 5' primer and J-beta primers. The authors tagged each cDNA molecule using a template-switch adaptor with 12 random nucleotides. MiXCR was run by TCRdb on the 5' RACE reads, yielding one entry per CDR3 protein. This sample carries hundreds of thousands of distinct CDR3 sequences, roughly 30% of them seen once, and the ten largest clones take 15% to 19%. This CDR3 contains 12 residues. CDR1 DFQATT and CDR2 SNEGSKA come from the germline V gene (reference sequence). Trimming removed 4 bases at V and 9 bases at J, with 16 bases between. Note on this clonotype: Its antigen is not identified.

Findings and limits, study-wide: Fewer expanded clones and more diversity marked long-lived versus aged donors. Underestimates were what the diversity estimates from one million T cells were considered to be.

V is TRBV20-1 and J is TRBJ2-7; weak D call: TRBD2 (6 bases). This clonotype was obtained from a woman of 80 years or more in good health. Sequencing was performed on blood. CDR3 protein: CSAKGTRLRQYF. DNA for the CDR3: TGCAGTGCTAAGGGGACTCGCCTAAGGCAGTACTTC.